This T cell receptor beta chain was documented in a study of T cells in Graves' hyperthyroidism and ophthalmopathy. The study defined stable Graves' hyperthyroidism as no ophthalmopathy progression within 18 months. Those with hyperthyroidism were 18 to 65 years old, newly diagnosed, and ill for under 2 months. On the basis of clinical symptoms, serum thyroxine and TRAb, thyroid ultrasound and orbital computed tomography, diagnoses were made. The CDR3 regions of TCR beta were amplified from RNA transcripts. The TCR CDR3 first-round RT-PCR relied on the HTBI primer set. A single record per CDR3 protein comes from TCRdb applying MiXCR to the multiplex PCR reads. The sample holds about 420,000 distinct CDR3 sequences, about an eighth seen once. Many counts were recorded for this clonotype. The germline CDR1 and CDR2 sequences are SGHAT and FQNNGV. V dropped 5 bases and J dropped 4; count of bases not matched to a gene: 7. CDR3 size: 15 residues.

The source of this sequence is a woman under 30 with Graves' hyperthyroidism. The source material was blood. The J gene is TRBJ2-3, the V gene TRBV11-2; 9 nucleotides align to TRBD2. CDR3 in DNA: TGTGCCAGCAGCCCCGGGACTAGCATCGCAGATACGCAGTATTTT. Residues: CASSPGTSIADTQYF.